This record looks at one T cell receptor (beta chain) sequence and its context. Its antigen is currently not known. Per-nucleotide qualities are absent, and no much larger clonotype sits a single base away. The data were taken from a study of beta chain features in type 1 diabetes (dated by TCRdb to the late 2010s). Turning to the overall study: No differences in mean age, gender distribution, total cell number or subset yield were found between patients and healthy donors. Across all samples, about 110 million sorted cells were examined, and cell number per subset correlated strongly with RNA yield. In the study, recently diagnosed type 1 diabetes patients and matched healthy donors were compared on the TCRB repertoires of their sorted circulating CD4+ T cell subsets. Regulatory and stem cell-like memory subsets were obtained from only 8 patients and about 8 healthy donors, while naive and central memory subsets were obtained from all 30 or so donors.

A single peripheral blood draw of around 120 mL on average was collected from each donor into heparinised tubes. Using a panel that included CD45RO, CCR7, CD25, CD127, CD95 and CD27, naive, central memory, regulatory and stem cell-like memory CD4+ T cells were sorted on a BD FACSAria II. Purity was above 98% for every sorted population. PBMCs were isolated right away by Lymphoprep density gradient centrifugation and were stained directly, without culture. To minimize batch effects, samples were stained and sorted in pairs, one healthy donor with one patient per experiment. Overall study outcomes, separate from this receptor: At VDJ recombination sites, patients with type 1 diabetes made fewer insertions and deleted more nucleotides, a pattern implying thymic rearrangement abnormalities. PCR may preferentially amplify shorter templates, but because patient and control samples were amplified and corrected together, any resulting skew would affect both groups equally. Only small numbers of individuals were included in the HLA sub-analyses, which left unresolved whether HLA type had any influence on TCRB rearrangement. Naive, central memory and regulatory TCRB repertoires appeared to be more alike among patients than among healthy donors. A moderate but significant shortening of TCRB CDR3 length was observed in type 1 diabetes patients in all four CD4+ subsets. Because cDNA rather than genomic DNA was sequenced, highly expressing activated cells could have been over-represented, although no difference in activation and CD3 levels was found between groups.

From V the trimming removes 4 bases and from J it removes 0 bases, while the gene matches leave 5 bases of the junction unaccounted for. From its cysteine to its phenylalanine, the CDR3 spans 16 amino acids. Only CDR3 DNA remains: 48 bases, in frame from the first base. Taken from the germline V gene, the CDR1 and CDR2 loops are LGHNA and YSLEER. The entire isolated RNA was reverse transcribed using the High Capacity cDNA Reverse Transcription Kit, and thus expressed TCRB transcripts were sequenced. Deep immunoSEQ sequencing was applied to naive, central memory and regulatory T cell samples, giving an average of roughly 3.5 million total reads per sample. Sorted cells were lysed in RLT buffer, and RNA was extracted using DNase-treated RNeasy Micro or Mini kits according to cell number. Each cell subset was processed separately to prevent cross-contamination, with patient and healthy donor samples processed together. The immunoSEQ multiplex PCR was used to amplify TCRB sequences from cDNA, generating 87-bp fragments that spanned the CDR3 region. Sequencing of the amplicons was performed on the Illumina HiSeq platform. The paper's processing steps were these. Synthetic template baselines were used to correct PCR bias computationally, reads within Hamming distance 2 were collapsed, and singletons that could not be merged were discarded. Reads were aligned against IMGT so that V, D and J genes, CDR3 length and insertions or deletions at six rearrangement sites could be assigned. Within each subset, clonotype counts were normalized to the number of sorted cells before true diversity and Gini coefficients were calculated with the tcR R package. The overlap coefficient, calculated on TCRB nucleotide sequences, was used to quantify repertoire sharing. This immuneACCESS table, as held by TCRdb, lists in-frame sequences with V and J called but not all clones. Of the missing ones, under half trace to an unresolved V gene in checked studies; the others have no known cause. V and J calls plus clone size are reproduced from that table; the DNA served to infer D and trimming. Here the sample has 240,000 or so clones; about 26% occur a single time. Under 5% of the sample goes to the ten largest clones.

The receptor was isolated from a man aged 25-45 years in good health. This receptor chain uses TRBV4-3 and TRBJ2-1; 8 central bases correspond to TRBD2. Sequences were obtained from central memory CD4+ T cells from blood. CDR3 region: CASSRGLANSYNEQFF. The DNA is TGCGCCAGCAGCCGAGGACTAGCTAACTCCTACAATGAGCAGTTCTTC.